This T cell receptor (beta chain) emerged from a study of shared clonotypes between healthy human individuals. Study in general: Samples came from two female and a few male donors aged 18 to 49. The study, taken as a whole, reports: Genetic and exposure-history diversity was limited by the small donor number. Generally, naive subsets (rather than memory subsets) showed larger estimated richness.

Remarks on this clone: Antigen: not known.

The donor population consisted of healthy HIV-negative adults with no recent acute infections or vaccinations. This CDR3 comprises 17 residues. Germline V gene data show CDR1 as SGHKS and CDR2 as YYEKEE (reference sequence). V was pared by 4 bases and J by 2 bases, with 16 bases between. Data came from immunoSEQ multiplex PCR; TCRdb stores just in-frame clones and leaves some out. The table has about 2,500,000 clones, more than 80% seen once; the top ten hold under 0.15%. The chain couples TRBV5-5 to TRBJ2-6; D remains ambiguous. The material sequenced was naive CD4+ T cells sorted from blood. The subset is: CD45RA+ positively selected. This receptor was identified in a man between 18 and 29 years old in good health. CDR3 protein: CASSPSVGKAGANVLTF. The CDR3 region has the DNA TGTGCCAGCAGCCCCTCGGTGGGGAAGGCTGGGGCCAACGTCCTGACTTTC. The whole variable domain, filled in from reference TRBV5-5 and TRBJ2-6, reads DAGVTQSPTHLIKTRGQQVTLRCSPISGHKSVSWYQQVLGQGPQFIFQYYEKEERGRGNFPDRFSARQFPNYSSELNVNALLLGDSALYLCASSPSVGKAGANVLTFGAGSRLTVL.